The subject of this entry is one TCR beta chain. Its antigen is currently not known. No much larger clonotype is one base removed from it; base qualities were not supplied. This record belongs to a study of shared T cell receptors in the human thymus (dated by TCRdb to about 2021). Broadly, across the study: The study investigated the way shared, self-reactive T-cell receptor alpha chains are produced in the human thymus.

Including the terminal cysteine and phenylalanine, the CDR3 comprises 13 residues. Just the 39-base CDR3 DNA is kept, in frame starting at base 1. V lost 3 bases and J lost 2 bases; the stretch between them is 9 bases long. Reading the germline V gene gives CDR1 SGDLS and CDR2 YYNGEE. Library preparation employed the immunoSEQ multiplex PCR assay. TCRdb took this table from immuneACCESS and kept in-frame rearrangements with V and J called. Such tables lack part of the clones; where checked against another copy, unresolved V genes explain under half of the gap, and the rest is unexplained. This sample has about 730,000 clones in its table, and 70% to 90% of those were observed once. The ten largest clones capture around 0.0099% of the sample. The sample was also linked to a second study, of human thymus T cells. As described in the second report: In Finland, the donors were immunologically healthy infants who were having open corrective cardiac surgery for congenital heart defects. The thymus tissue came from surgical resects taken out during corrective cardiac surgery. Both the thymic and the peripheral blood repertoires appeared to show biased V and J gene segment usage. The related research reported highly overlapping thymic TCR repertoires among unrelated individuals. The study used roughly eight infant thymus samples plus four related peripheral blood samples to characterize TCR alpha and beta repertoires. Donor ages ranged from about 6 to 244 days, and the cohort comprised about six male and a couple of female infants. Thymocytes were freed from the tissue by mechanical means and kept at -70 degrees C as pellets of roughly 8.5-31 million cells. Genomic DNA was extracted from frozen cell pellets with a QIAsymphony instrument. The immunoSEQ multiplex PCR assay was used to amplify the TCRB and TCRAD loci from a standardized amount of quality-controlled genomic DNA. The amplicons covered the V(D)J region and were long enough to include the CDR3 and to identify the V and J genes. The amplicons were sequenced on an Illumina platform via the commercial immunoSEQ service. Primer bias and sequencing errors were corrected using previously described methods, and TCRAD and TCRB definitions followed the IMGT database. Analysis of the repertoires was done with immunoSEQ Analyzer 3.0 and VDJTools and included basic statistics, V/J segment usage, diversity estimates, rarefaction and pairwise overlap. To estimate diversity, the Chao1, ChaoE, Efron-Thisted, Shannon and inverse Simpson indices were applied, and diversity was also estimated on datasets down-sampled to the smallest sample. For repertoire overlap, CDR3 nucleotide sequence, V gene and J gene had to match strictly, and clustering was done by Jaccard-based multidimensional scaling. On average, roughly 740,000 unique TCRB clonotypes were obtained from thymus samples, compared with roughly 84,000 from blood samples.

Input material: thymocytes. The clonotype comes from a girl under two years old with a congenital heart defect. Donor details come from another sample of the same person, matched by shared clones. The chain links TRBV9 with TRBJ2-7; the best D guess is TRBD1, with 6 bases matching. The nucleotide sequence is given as TGTGCCAGCAGCGCAGAGGGGGCCTACGAGCAGTACTTC. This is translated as CASSAEGAYEQYF.